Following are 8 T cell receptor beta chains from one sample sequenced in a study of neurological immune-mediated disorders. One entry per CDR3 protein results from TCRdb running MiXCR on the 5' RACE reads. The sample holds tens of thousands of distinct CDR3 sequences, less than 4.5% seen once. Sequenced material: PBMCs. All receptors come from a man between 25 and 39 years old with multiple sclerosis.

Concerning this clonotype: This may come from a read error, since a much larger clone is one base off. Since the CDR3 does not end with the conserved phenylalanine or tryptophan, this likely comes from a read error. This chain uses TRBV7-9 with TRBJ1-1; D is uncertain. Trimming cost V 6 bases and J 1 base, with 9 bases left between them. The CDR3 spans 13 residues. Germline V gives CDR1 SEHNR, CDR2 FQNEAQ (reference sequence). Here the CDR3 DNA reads TGTGCCAGCAGGAAACCAGGGAACACTGAAGCTTTCTGT. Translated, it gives CASRKPGNTEAFC.

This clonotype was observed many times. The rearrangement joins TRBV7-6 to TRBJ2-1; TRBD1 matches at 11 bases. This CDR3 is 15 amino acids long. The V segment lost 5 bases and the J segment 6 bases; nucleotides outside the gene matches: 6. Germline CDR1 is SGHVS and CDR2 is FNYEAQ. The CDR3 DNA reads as TGTGCCAGCAGCCCGGGACAGGGGGTCGTCAATGAGCAGTTCTTC. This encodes CASSPGQGVVNEQFF.

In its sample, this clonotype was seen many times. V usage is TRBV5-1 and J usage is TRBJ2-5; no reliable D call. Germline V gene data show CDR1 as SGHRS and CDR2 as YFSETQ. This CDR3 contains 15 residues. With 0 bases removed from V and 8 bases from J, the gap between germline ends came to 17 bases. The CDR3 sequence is CASSLEVTDKRTQYF. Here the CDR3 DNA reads TGCGCCAGCAGCTTGGAGGTGACGGATAAGAGAACCCAGTACTTC.

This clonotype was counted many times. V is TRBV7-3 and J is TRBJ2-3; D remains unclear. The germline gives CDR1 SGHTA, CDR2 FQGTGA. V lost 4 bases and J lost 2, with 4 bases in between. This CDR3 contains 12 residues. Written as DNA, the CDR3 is TGTGCCAGCAGCTCCTACACAGATACGCAGTATTTT. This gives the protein CASSSYTDTQYF.

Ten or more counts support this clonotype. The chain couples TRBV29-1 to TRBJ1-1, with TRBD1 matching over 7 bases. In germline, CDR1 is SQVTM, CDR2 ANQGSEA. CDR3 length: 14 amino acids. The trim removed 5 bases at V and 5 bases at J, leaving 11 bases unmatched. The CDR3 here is CSVLLTAGGTEAFF. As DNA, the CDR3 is TGCAGCGTTCTCTTAACCGCAGGGGGTACTGAAGCTTTCTTT.

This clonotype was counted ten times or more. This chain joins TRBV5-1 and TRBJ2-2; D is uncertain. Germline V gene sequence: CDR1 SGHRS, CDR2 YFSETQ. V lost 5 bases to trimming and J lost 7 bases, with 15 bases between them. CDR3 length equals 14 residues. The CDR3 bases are TGCGCCAGCAGTACAACGCCCAAAAACGGGGAGCTGTTTTTT. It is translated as CASSTTPKNGELFF.

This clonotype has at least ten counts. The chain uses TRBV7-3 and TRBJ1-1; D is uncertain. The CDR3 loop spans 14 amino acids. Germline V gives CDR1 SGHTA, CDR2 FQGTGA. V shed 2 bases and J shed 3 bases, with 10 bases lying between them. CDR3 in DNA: TGTGCCAGCAGCTTAGATTATAAATACACTGAAGCTTTCTTT. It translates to CASSLDYKYTEAFF.

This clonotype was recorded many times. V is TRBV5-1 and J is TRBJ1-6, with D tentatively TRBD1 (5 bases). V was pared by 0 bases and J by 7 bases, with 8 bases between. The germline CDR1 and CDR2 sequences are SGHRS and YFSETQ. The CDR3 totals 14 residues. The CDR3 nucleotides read TGCGCCAGCAGCTTGGGGGACGGAAATTCACCCCTCCACTTT. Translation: CASSLGDGNSPLHF.